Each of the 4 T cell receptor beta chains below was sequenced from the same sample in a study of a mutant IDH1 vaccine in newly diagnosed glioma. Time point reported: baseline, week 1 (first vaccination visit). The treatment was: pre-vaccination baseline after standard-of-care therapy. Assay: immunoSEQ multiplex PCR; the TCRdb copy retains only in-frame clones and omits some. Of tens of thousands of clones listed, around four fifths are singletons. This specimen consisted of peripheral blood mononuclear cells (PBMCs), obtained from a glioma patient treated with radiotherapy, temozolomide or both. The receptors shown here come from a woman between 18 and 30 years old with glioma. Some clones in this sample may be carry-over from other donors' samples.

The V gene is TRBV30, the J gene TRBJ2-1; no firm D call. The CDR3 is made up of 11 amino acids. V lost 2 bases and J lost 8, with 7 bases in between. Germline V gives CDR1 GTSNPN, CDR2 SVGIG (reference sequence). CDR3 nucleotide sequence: TGTGCCTGGAGTACCGGGTATGAGCAGTTCTTC. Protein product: CAWSTGYEQFF.

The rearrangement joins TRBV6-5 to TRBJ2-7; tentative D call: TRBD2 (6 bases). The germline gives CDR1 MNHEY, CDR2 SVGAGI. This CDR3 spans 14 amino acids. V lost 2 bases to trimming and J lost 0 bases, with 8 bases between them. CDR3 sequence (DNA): TGTGCCAGCAGTTACAGGGGACTCTCCTACGAGCAGTACTTC. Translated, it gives CASSYRGLSYEQYF.

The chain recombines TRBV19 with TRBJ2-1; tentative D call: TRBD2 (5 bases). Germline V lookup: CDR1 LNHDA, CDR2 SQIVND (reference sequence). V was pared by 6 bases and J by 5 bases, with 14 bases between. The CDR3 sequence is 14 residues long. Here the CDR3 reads CASREDGGDNEQFF. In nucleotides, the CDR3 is TGTGCCAGTAGGGAGGACGGCGGAGACAATGAGCAGTTCTTC.

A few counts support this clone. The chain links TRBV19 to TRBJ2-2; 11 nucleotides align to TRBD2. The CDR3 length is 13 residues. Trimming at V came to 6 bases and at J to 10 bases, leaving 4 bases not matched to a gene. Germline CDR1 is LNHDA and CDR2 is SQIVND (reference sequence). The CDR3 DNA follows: TGTGCCAGTAGGACTAGCGGGAAGGAGGAGCTGTTTTTT. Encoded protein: CASRTSGKEELFF.